Listed below are T cell receptor beta chains from one sample, sequenced in a study of beta chain features in type 1 diabetes. The repertoire was sequenced with immunoSEQ multiplex PCR; TCRdb's copy has only in-frame clones and lacks some. The table includes approximately 160,000 clones, almost 65% detected once. Sequenced material: naive CD4+ T cells from blood. Receptors were obtained from a man aged 30 to 39 with type 1 diabetes. Both conserved end residues are part of each CDR3. The D gene is left open where the match is weak. Expanded clones are given a class, and other clones once, few, many or no size at all.

TRBJ2-3 TRBD1 TRBV5-1 NA TGCGCCAGCAGCTTGCCTCGGACAGGAGCCATAGATACGCAGTATTTT CASSLPRTGAIDTQYF
TRBJ1-2 NA TRBV2 NA TGTGCCAGCGGCGGGACGCCTGTAGGCTACACCTTC CASGGTPVGYTF
TRBJ2-5 NA TRBV4-1 NA TGCGCCAGCAGCGGGGGGGACAGTTCTGCCCAAGAGACCCAGTACTTC CASSGGDSSAQETQYF
TRBJ2-1 TRBD2 TRBV29-1 NA TGCAGCGTTGAGGGCGAAGCGGGGCTAACCTACAATGAGCAGTTCTTC CSVEGEAGLTYNEQFF
TRBJ2-7 TRBD2 TRBV7-2 once TGTGCCAGCAGCTTAGCAAGCGGGGCCTACGAGCAGTACTTC CASSLASGAYEQYF
TRBJ2-7 NA TRBV14 few TGTGCCAGCAGCCAAGGGTCCTACGAGCAGTACTTC CASSQGSYEQYF
TRBJ2-1 NA TRBV30 NA TGTGCCTGGCCCCAGCCCGAGAGTTACAATGAGCAGTTCTTC CAWPQPESYNEQFF
TRBJ2-3 NA TRBV5-1 once TGCGCCAGCAGCTTGGCCTTAGCGGGCACAGATACGCAGTATTTT CASSLALAGTDTQYF
TRBJ2-3 NA TRBV30 few TGTGCCTGGACCCCAAGTAGTTCGGGCACAGATACGCAGTATTTT CAWTPSSSGTDTQYF
TRBJ2-6 NA TRBV7-2 NA TGTGCCAGCAGCTTTTTTGACACGACTGGGGCCAACGTCCTGACTTTC CASSFFDTTGANVLTF
TRBJ2-3 NA TRBV7-2 NA TGTGCCAGCAGCCTGGACGCGAATAAGCAGTATTTT CASSLDANKQYF
TRBJ2-7 TRBD1 TRBV23-1 few TGCGCCAGCAGTCGAGGGACAGGGGAGGACGAGCAGTACTTC CASSRGTGEDEQYF
TRBJ1-1 TRBD1 TRBV4-3 NA TGCGCCAGCAGCCAAAGGGGGCACACTGAAGCTTTCTTT CASSQRGHTEAFF
TRBJ1-1 NA TRBV29-1 NA TGCAGCGTCGGACATAACACTGAAGCTTTCTTT CSVGHNTEAFF
TRBJ2-7 TRBD1 TRBV29-1 NA TGCAGCGTCGACGGACAGGGATATAACGAGCAGTACTTC CSVDGQGYNEQYF
TRBJ2-4 TRBD1 TRBV29-1 NA TGCAGCGTTGGGGACAGGCAGGTCCAGATTAAAAACATTCAGTACTTC CSVGDRQVQIKNIQYF
TRBJ2-5 NA TRBV29-1 NA TGCAGCGTGGCGAGGGTTCAAGAGACCCAGTACTTC CSVARVQETQYF
TRBJ2-4 NA TRBV9 NA TGTGCCAGCAGCGTCAGCGGGACAAGTGACATTCAGTACTTC CASSVSGTSDIQYF
TRBJ2-3 TRBD2 TRBV4-1 NA TGCGCCAGCAGCCCTCGGGAGGCGGGGGATACGCAGTATTTT CASSPREAGDTQYF
TRBJ2-5 NA TRBV29-1 NA TGCAGCGTTGAGTCAGGACAAGAGACCCAGTACTTC CSVESGQETQYF
TRBJ1-5 NA TRBV7-2 NA TGTGCCAGCAGCTTTGGGGGCACAGGGCGCGATCAGCCCCAGCATTTT CASSFGGTGRDQPQHF
TRBJ2-7 TRBD1 TRBV27 NA TGTGCCAGCAGTTCAGGGACAGGGTGGGCCTACGAGCAGTACTTC CASSSGTGWAYEQYF